The rows below give T cell receptor delta chains drawn from one sample of a study of gamma-delta T cells after stem cell transplantation. TCRdb used CATT to re-call clones from the RT-PCR reads. The repertoire holds roughly 12,000 delta-chain clones, with approximately 40% as singletons. The specimen sequenced was gamma-delta T cells. These receptors originate from a human donor. It is not recorded whose cells these are; they may come from a transplant donor. CDR3s include the opening cysteine and the closing phenylalanine or tryptophan. The D gene is left open where the match is weak. Clone sizes are given selectively: once, few, many, or a class where the clone is expanded.

D: -; V: TRDV1; size: -; J: TRDJ1; DNA: TGTGCTCTTGGGGCCCCCTGGCCTACCTACGGGGGCACCGATAAACTCATCTTT; CDR3: CALGAPWPTYGGTDKLIF
D: -; V: TRDV3; size: medium-sized; J: TRDJ1; DNA: TGTGCCTTCGGTGGGATCGGCGATAAACTCATCTTT; CDR3: CAFGGIGDKLIF
D: -; V: TRDV3; size: -; J: TRDJ1; DNA: TGTGCCTGTAGAGGCGGGGGCTGGTCTACCGATAAACTCATCTTT; CDR3: CACRGGGWSTDKLIF
D: TRDD3; V: TRDV2; size: -; J: TRDJ3; DNA: TGTGCCTGTGACACCGACGTACTGGGGGATACGTCCTGCGACACCCGACCGATGTTTTTC; CDR3: CACDTDVLGDTSCDTRPMFF
D: -; V: TRDV1; size: few; J: TRDJ1; DNA: TGTGCTCTTGGGGAAAGTCTAATCTTCTCTTGGTACACCGATAAACTCATCTTT; CDR3: CALGESLIFSWYTDKLIF
D: -; V: TRAV29/DV5; size: few; J: TRDJ1; DNA: TGTGCAGCAAGCGGAGGTACTCTATACACCGATAAACTCATCTTT; CDR3: CAASGGTLYTDKLIF
D: TRDD3; V: TRDV2; size: -; J: TRDJ1; DNA: TGTGCCTGTGACCTCGTTCAACTGGGGGATACCCCTTACACCTATAACCTCATCTTT; CDR3: CACDLVQLGDTPYTYNLIF
D: TRDD3; V: TRDV2; size: few; J: TRDJ3; DNA: TGTGCCTGTGACTCGAAGGCTGGGGGATATGACTCCTGGGACACCCGACAGATGTTTTTC; CDR3: CACDSKAGGYDSWDTRQMFF
D: TRDD3; V: TRDV1; size: -; J: TRDJ1; DNA: TGTGCTCTTGGGGAACGGGGAACTGGGGGATACATTCCGGGCACCGATAAACTCATCTTT; CDR3: CALGERGTGGYIPGTDKLIF
D: TRDD3; V: TRDV1; size: -; J: TRDJ1; DNA: TGTGCTCTTGGGGAACACCTCGACGTACTGGGGGTCTCCGATAAACTCATCTTT; CDR3: CALGEHLDVLGVSDKLIF
D: -; V: TRDV1; size: -; J: TRDJ1; DNA: TGTGCTCTTGGGGAACTCTGGCCTCCCCTAATTACCTTGAACACCGATAAACTCATCTTT; CDR3: CALGELWPPLITLNTDKLIF
D: -; V: TRDV1; size: few; J: TRDJ1; DNA: TGTGCTCTTGGGACTCTTACGAGGGGGGGCCTCAAGTACACCGATAAACTCATCTTT; CDR3: CALGTLTRGGLKYTDKLIF
D: -; V: TRDV2; size: -; J: TRDJ3; DNA: TGTGCCTGTGACACCGTGGTAAGCCGACTGTGTATCTCCTTAGACACCCGACAGATGTTTTTC; CDR3: CACDTVVSRLCISLDTRQMFF
D: TRDD3; V: TRDV1; size: -; J: TRDJ1; DNA: TGTGCTCTTGGGGACCACTTCTTTCCCCGTCTGTGGGGGATAGTGGGCGATAAACTCATCTTT; CDR3: CALGDHFFPRLWGIVGDKLIF
D: TRDD3; V: TRDV2; size: once; J: TRDJ3; DNA: TGTGCCTGTGACTCCCTTAGCTGGGGGATGAGCTCCTGGGACACCCGACATATGTTTTTC; CDR3: CACDSLSWGMSSWDTRHMFF
D: -; V: TRDV1; size: few; J: TRDJ2; DNA: TGTGCTCTTGGGGAACTGCCTCCCCACTCCTTAACTACAGCACAACTCTTCTTT; CDR3: CALGELPPHSLTTAQLFF
D: -; V: TRAV29/DV5; size: -; J: TRDJ2; DNA: -; CDR3: CSVLLCNFIGLQIGECAAQLFF
D: TRDD3; V: TRDV1; size: few; J: TRDJ1; DNA: TGTGCTTTTAATTACTTGCCTACTGGGGGATCGTCGTACACCGATAAACTCATCTTT; CDR3: CAFNYLPTGGSSYTDKLIF
D: -; V: TRDV1; size: -; J: TRDJ1; DNA: TGTGCTCTTCCGGGGGGACAGGCTCCCGATAAACTAATCTTT; CDR3: CALPGGQAPDKLIF
D: -; V: TRDV1; size: -; J: TRDJ1; DNA: TGTGCTCTTGGGAAAGGGTTAGAACCATCCGATAAACTCATCTTT; CDR3: CALGKGLEPSDKLIF
D: TRDD3; V: TRDV2; size: medium-sized; J: TRDJ1; DNA: TGTGCCTGTGACACCCCCGACTTTCGGGGGATACGGACCGATAAACTCATCTTT; CDR3: CACDTPDFRGIRTDKLIF
D: -; V: TRAV29/DV5; size: medium-sized; J: TRDJ1; DNA: TGTGCAGCAATAAGGTACTGGACTTACACCGATAAACTCATCTTT; CDR3: CAAIRYWTYTDKLIF
D: TRDD3; V: TRDV1; size: -; J: TRDJ1; DNA: TGTGCTCTTGGGGGACAGGGGACCTACTGGGGGTCTTACGATAAACTCATCTTT; CDR3: CALGGQGTYWGSYDKLIF
D: TRDD3; V: TRAV29/DV5; size: medium-sized; J: TRDJ1; DNA: TGTGCAGCAAGCGAGATGGGGGATACTTCAAACACCGATAAACTCATCTTT; CDR3: CAASEMGDTSNTDKLIF
D: TRDD3; V: TRDV1; size: few; J: TRDJ1; DNA: TGTGCTCTTGGGGAACAACTCCTCCCATACTGGGGGATACGCGCCACCGGTGGTCGCGAGTACACCGATAAACTCATCTTT; CDR3: CALGEQLLPYWGIRATGGREYTDKLIF
D: TRDD3; V: TRDV1; size: -; J: TRDJ1; DNA: TGTGCTCTTGGGGAACTAGCGGCCTGCACTGGGGGAGAGTACACCGATAAACTCATCTTT; CDR3: CALGELAACTGGEYTDKLIF
D: -; V: TRDV3; size: -; J: TRDJ1; DNA: TGTGCCTGTAGACCCTGGGGCTCGTACACCGATAAACTCATCTTT; CDR3: CACRPWGSYTDKLIF
D: TRDD3; V: TRDV1; size: -; J: TRDJ1; DNA: TGTGCTCTTGGGGGAGGACCTTCCTATGTCTGGGGGATACTCGGGTACACCGATAAACTCATCTTT; CDR3: CALGGGPSYVWGILGYTDKLIF
D: -; V: TRDV1; size: few; J: TRDJ2; DNA: TGTGCTCTTGGGGAACTCCCCCTGTTCCCGATTAAGGCTTTGACAGCACAACTCTTCTTT; CDR3: CALGELPLFPIKALTAQLFF
D: -; V: TRDV1; size: few; J: TRDJ2; DNA: TGTGCTCTTGGGGGACTACGGTTATTTACAGCACAACTCTTCTTT; CDR3: CALGGLRLFTAQLFF
D: TRDD3; V: TRDV2; size: -; J: TRDJ1; DNA: TGTGCCTGTGACACCACTTGCCTACTGGGATACTTGTACACCGATAAACTCATCTTT; CDR3: CACDTTCLLGYLYTDKLIF
D: TRDD3; V: TRDV1; size: once; J: TRDJ1; DNA: TGTGCTATTGGGGAACTTTCCTACTGGGGGAAATACACCGATAAACTCATCTTT; CDR3: CAIGELSYWGKYTDKLIF
D: TRDD3; V: TRDV1; size: -; J: TRDJ1; DNA: TGTGCTCTTGCCTCGCCTTCCACGGGACTGGGGGATCCCGATAAACTCATCTTT; CDR3: CALASPSTGLGDPDKLIF
D: TRDD3; V: TRDV2; size: few; J: TRDJ1; DNA: TGTGCCTGTGACACAGCCGCGGGGGATAGGAGGTGGACCGATGAACTCATCTTT; CDR3: CACDTAAGDRRWTDELIF